This T cell receptor beta chain was sequenced during a study of CD8 T cells in ankylosing spondylitis listed by TCRdb under 2017. Background on the whole study: The study profiled T cell receptor beta repertoires in healthy donors and ankylosing spondylitis patients to find disease-linked TCR variants. Peripheral blood was sampled, and synovial fluid was also collected from ankylosing spondylitis patients. The whole study cohort included under 140 healthy donors and 25 ankylosing spondylitis patients.

General study outcomes and caveats: The disease-linked clones were reported to be significantly enriched in matched synovial fluid samples from ankylosing spondylitis patients. A TCR beta motif made up of several highly homologous amino acid variants appeared to be characteristic of blood from ankylosing spondylitis patients. In peripheral blood, the disease-linked clones were found at relatively low frequencies and had a CD8+ phenotype. Some TCR beta motif variants had previously been reported in synovial fluid and blood of reactive arthritis patients, which suggested common disease-initiation mechanisms.

The CDR3 holds 15 amino acids from the cysteine to the phenylalanine. Only CDR3 DNA remains: 45 bases, in frame from the first base. Looking up the germline V gene yields CDR1 MNHNS and CDR2 SASEGT. Unmatched junction bases come to 5, with V trimmed by 6 bases and J by 1 base. Instrument used: Illumina HiSeq 2500. Quantitative 5'-RACE with molecular barcodes was used to prepare TCR beta libraries. As for the authors' bioinformatics: Disease-linked TCR variants were identified with a new computational method built on a probabilistic model of VDJ rearrangement. TCRdb took the public reads, trimmed them with fastp at Q25, ran MiXCR for clone calling and kept in-frame beta chains. Every CDR3 protein is listed once, alongside the most common genes and DNA of its rows. TCRdb assigned the V and J calls; the authors' analysis was not used. In this sample the table shows about 330,000 distinct CDR3 sequences, around 7.6% of which occur a single time. The ten largest make up 13% to 15% of the sample.

Details on this clonotype: The antigen it recognizes is unknown. The record has no base qualities; no much larger clone is one base away.

Here the chain combines TRBV6-1 and TRBJ1-3; 8 of the junction bases match TRBD1. The sample comprised blood, either unsorted or a sorted T cell fraction (not recorded which). This receptor was taken from a male donor with ankylosing spondylitis. The CDR3 loop reads CASRDRARSGNTIYF. In nucleotide form, the sequence is TGTGCCAGCAGGGACAGGGCTCGATCTGGAAACACCATATATTTT.